These 19 T cell receptor beta chains share one sample of origin, sequenced in a study of blood T cells in healthy people across ages. The authors ran a second PCR of roughly 6 to 12 cycles using a sample-barcoded 5' primer and a J-beta primer mix. Each CDR3 protein is one row after TCRdb ran MiXCR on the 5' RACE reads. Of some 900,000 distinct CDR3 sequences listed, about 48% were seen once; the top ten hold roughly an eighth. Sequencing input: blood. The receptors shown here come from a man aged 25-45 years in good health.

This rearrangement joins TRBV10-3 to TRBJ2-5; 8 nucleotides agree with TRBD1. TRBJ2-7 matches the DNA end more closely, so the J call is doubtful. Germline V gives CDR1 ENHRY, CDR2 SYGVKD. The CDR3 runs to 12 residues. Here the CDR3 reads CATGTGSDEQYF. CDR3 nucleotide sequence: TGTGCCACCGGGACAGGCTCTGACGAGCAGTACTTC.

V usage is TRBV18 and J usage is TRBJ2-4, with 10 positions matching TRBD2. The CDR3 covers 16 residues. The germline V gene encodes CDR1 KGHSH and CDR2 LQKENI. J was trimmed by 9 bases and V by 2 bases; bases with no gene match: 10. This chain's CDR3 is CASSPDSGGGPGIQYF. CDR3 DNA: TGTGCCAGCTCACCAGACAGCGGGGGGGGCCCGGGCATTCAGTACTTC.

The chain carries TRBV7-2 and TRBJ2-7, with D perhaps matching TRBD1 (5 bases). Germline lookup yields CDR1 SGHTA and CDR2 FQGNSA. The CDR3 extends over 14 amino acids. V was clipped by 2 bases and J by 6 bases, with 14 bases between them. The CDR3 loop reads CASSLLQGRGEQYF. In DNA form, the CDR3 reads TGTGCCAGCAGCTTATTGCAGGGTCGAGGCGAGCAGTACTTC.

The genes are TRBV2 and TRBJ1-5; D uncertain. Germline-derived CDR1 and CDR2 are SNHLY and FYNNEI. V was cut by 7 bases and J by 1 base, with 14 bases left in between. The CDR3 consists of 15 residues. CDR3 in DNA: TGTGCCAGCACCTCTGATGAAGGAAGCAATCAGCCCCAGCATTTT. Its protein is CASTSDEGSNQPQHF.

In its sample, this clonotype was seen a few times. The J gene is TRBJ2-1, the V gene TRBV6-2 or TRBV6-3; 10 positions match TRBD1. The CDR3 has 17 amino acids. J lost 4 bases, V lost 4 bases, and 10 bases had no gene match. CDR1 MNHEY and CDR2 SVGEGT come from the germline V gene. Here the CDR3 reads CASSSNLGQGIYNEQFF. The CDR3 bases are TGTGCCAGCAGTTCTAACTTGGGACAGGGGATATACAATGAGCAGTTCTTC.

This clonotype was detected only a few times. The rearrangement uses TRBV4-3 and TRBJ2-1, with 8 bases aligning to TRBD1. The CDR3 length is 16 residues. Per germline, CDR1 LGHNA and CDR2 YSLEER. The ends lost 0 bases at V and 4 bases at J; junction bases unmatched: 5. For the CDR3, the DNA is TGCGCCAGCAGCCAAGAAGGACAGGGTTGGTACAATGAGCAGTTCTTC. Translation: CASSQEGQGWYNEQFF.

This clonotype has more than one count but fewer than ten. The chain employs TRBV12-5 and TRBJ1-5; 7 bases are a match to TRBD1. This CDR3 region has 13 residues. V dropped 1 base and J dropped 7; count of bases not matched to a gene: 1. Germline assignment: CDR1 LGHNT and CDR2 FRNRAP. CDR3 residues: CASGLDRGQPQHF. In DNA, the CDR3 is TGTGCTAGTGGTTTGGACAGGGGCCAGCCCCAGCATTTT.

The sample holds one count of this clonotype. The chain has TRBV5-1 and TRBJ2-1; D remains ambiguous. With 4 bases removed from V and 4 bases from J, the gap between germline ends came to 12 bases. In germline, CDR1 is SGHRS, CDR2 YFSETQ. CDR3 size: 14 residues. CDR3 in DNA: TGCGCCAGCAGCGTGGGTGGCGAGTACAATGAGCAGTTCTTC. It translates to CASSVGGEYNEQFF.

The rearrangement joins TRBV12-3 or TRBV12-4 to TRBJ1-4; maybe TRBD1 (5 bases). Trimming pared 6 bases from V and 5 bases from J, leaving 10 bases between. The CDR3 sequence is 13 residues long. The CDR3 loop is CASSLYRNEKLFF. The CDR3 DNA sequence: TGTGCCAGCAGCCTTTACAGGAATGAAAAACTGTTTTTT.

The chain couples TRBV4-3 to TRBJ2-3; D uncertain. V dropped 0 bases and J dropped 0 bases, with 10 bases sitting between them. The V gene's germline CDR1 is LGHNA and CDR2 YSLEER. There are 16 residues in the CDR3. The CDR3 here is CASSQDSGQSTDTQYF. The CDR3, as DNA: TGCGCCAGCAGCCAAGATTCTGGGCAGAGCACAGATACGCAGTATTTT.

J is TRBJ2-5 and V is TRBV28, with 8 bases lining up with TRBD1. The CDR3 consists of 16 residues. CDR1 is MDHEN, CDR2 SYDVKM, per germline. With 5 bases clipped from V and 11 bases from J, the junction kept 19 bases outside the gene matches. The CDR3 loop is CASSGSGTGLTGEQYF. CDR3 DNA: TGTGCCAGCAGTGGATCCGGGACAGGCCTGACTGGTGAGCAGTACTTC.

This clonotype was recorded only once. The chain links TRBV5-1 to TRBJ1-2; tentatively, D is TRBD1 (6 bases). The germline V gene has CDR1 SGHRS and CDR2 YFSETQ. With 4 bases removed from V and 3 bases from J, the gap between germline ends came to 10 bases. This CDR3 is 13 amino acids long. The CDR3 nucleotides are TGCGCCAGCAGCAGGGGGTTGGACTATGGCTACACCTTC. It codes for CASSRGLDYGYTF.

About this clonotype: A much bigger clone sits one base away, suggesting this may be a read error. This sequence joins TRBV29-1 and TRBJ2-1, with D possibly TRBD1 on 6 matching bases. Trimming stripped 3 bases from V and 6 bases from J, with 21 bases between. The germline gives CDR1 SQVTM, CDR2 ANQGSEA. The CDR3 totals 16 residues. CDR3 DNA sequence: TGCAGCGTTGAGGGGGCAGTGGGCTCCCCGTCCAATGAGCAGTTCTTC. Protein sequence: CSVEGAVGSPSNEQFF.

The chain's CDR3 is CASSRTARSGANVLTF. The CDR3 coding sequence is TGTGCCAGCTCACGGACAGCCCGCTCTGGGGCCAACGTCCTGACTTTC. J is TRBJ2-6 and V is TRBV18; D perhaps matches TRBD1 (6 bases). V lost 4 bases, J lost 0 bases, and 10 bases lay in between. The CDR3 is made up of 16 amino acids. The germline CDR1 and CDR2 sequences are KGHSH and LQKENI.

This clonotype was recorded a few times. This chain connects TRBV7-2 to TRBJ2-1, with TRBD1 identical over 8 bases. Germline CDR1 and CDR2: SGHTA and FQGNSA. The V and J ends lost 0 bases and 10 bases, in that order; junction bases with no gene match: 5. The CDR3 spans 14 residues. The CDR3 reads CASSLAAGGGEQFF. For the CDR3, the DNA is TGTGCCAGCAGCTTAGCCGCAGGGGGCGGAGAGCAGTTCTTC.

The gene calls are TRBV2 and TRBJ1-1; D is unclear. In germline, CDR1 is SNHLY, CDR2 FYNNEI. The length of the CDR3 is 13 residues. V gave up 1 base and J gave up 4 bases, with 7 bases separating them. This chain's CDR3 is CASSEEILTEAFF. CDR3 in DNA: TGTGCCAGCAGTGAAGAAATACTCACTGAAGCTTTCTTT.

J is TRBJ2-2 and V is TRBV5-1, with 8 bases that match TRBD1. V dropped 9 bases and J dropped 5; count of bases not matched to a gene: 15. CDR3 length: 16 amino acids. Germline assignment: CDR1 SGHRS and CDR2 YFSETQ. CDR3 in amino acids: CATSTGVGTRTGELFF. The CDR3 DNA follows: TGCGCCACTTCGACAGGGGTCGGTACTAGAACCGGGGAGCTGTTTTTT.

This clonotype was seen a handful of times. The chain joins TRBV7-9 to TRBJ2-7; a weak D match, TRBD1 (6 bases). Germline-derived CDR1 and CDR2 are SEHNR and FQNEAQ (reference sequence). The CDR3 has 13 amino acids. The ends were cut back, 5 bases at V and 4 bases at J, with 12 bases in the middle. The CDR3 sequence: CASSPGVKYEQYF. CDR3 nucleotides: TGTGCCAGCAGCCCAGGGGTTAAGTACGAGCAGTACTTC.

This clonotype has a handful of counts. V usage is TRBV5-1 and J usage is TRBJ1-5; 8 bases map to TRBD1. In germline, CDR1 is SGHRS, CDR2 YFSETQ. The CDR3 is 15 residues long. V trimming: 3 bases; J trimming: 6 bases; junction bases outside the gene matches: 8. CDR3 nucleotides: TGCGCCAGCAGCTGGACCACAGGGGGATCTCAGCCCCAGCATTTT. Protein sequence: CASSWTTGGSQPQHF.